One sample yielded the 32 T cell receptor beta chains listed below, sequenced in a study of T cell repertoires in cytomegalovirus infection. MiXCR, applied by TCRdb to the reads, yields one record per CDR3 protein. This repertoire shows about 180,000 distinct CDR3 sequences, approximately 15% found once; its top ten account for over 20%. Sequencing was carried out using PBMCs. All receptors derive from a human donor in good health (CMV status not recorded). Some clones in this sample may be carry-over from other donors' samples.

This clonotype came up a few times. V and J are TRBV29-1 and TRBJ1-1, with TRBD1 matching 7 bases. The CDR3 is 16 residues long. Germline CDR1 is SQVTM and CDR2 is ANQGSEA. V trimming: 3 bases; J trimming: 0 bases; junction bases outside the gene matches: 10. The CDR3 DNA sequence: TGCAGCGTTGAGGCTCCGGGACAGACTTTGAACACTGAAGCTTTCTTT. Amino acids: CSVEAPGQTLNTEAFF.

The chain employs TRBV20-1 and TRBJ2-7; the D gene could be TRBD1 or TRBD2 (5 bases each). Germline V gene sequence: CDR1 DFQATT, CDR2 SNEGSKA (reference sequence). This CDR3 region has 12 residues. With 5 bases removed from V and 2 bases from J, the gap between germline ends came to 10 bases. The CDR3 sequence is CSAWDGAYEQYF. The CDR3 DNA reads as TGCAGTGCTTGGGACGGCGCCTACGAGCAGTACTTC.

The CDR3 loop reads CSASPMGASGGANTDTQYF. The CDR3 nucleotides read TGCAGTGCCTCCCCAATGGGGGCTAGCGGGGGGGCGAACACAGATACGCAGTATTTT. The gene calls are TRBV20-1 and TRBJ2-3, with 12 nucleotides matching TRBD2. The CDR3 has 19 amino acids. Germline trimming cut 6 bases from V and 2 bases from J; bases unmatched to any gene: 18. The germline gives CDR1 DFQATT, CDR2 SNEGSKA (reference sequence).

The V call is TRBV28, the J call TRBJ2-3; TRBD1 matches 8 bases. This CDR3 is built from 15 residues. CDR1 is MDHEN, CDR2 SYDVKM, per germline. The V and J ends lost 6 bases and 3 bases, in that order; junction bases with no gene match: 8. The CDR3 sequence: CASSDGQGRTDTQYF. The DNA for the CDR3 is TGTGCCAGCAGCGACGGACAGGGAAGAACAGATACGCAGTATTTT.

This clonotype was detected a few times. The genes are TRBV19 and TRBJ2-7; tentatively, D is TRBD1 (6 bases). CDR3 length: 13 residues. Germline CDR1 reads LNHDA; CDR2 reads SQIVND (reference sequence). Trimming stripped 5 bases from V and 2 bases from J, with 10 bases between. The CDR3 DNA sequence: TGTGCCAGTAGTTCGGCAGGGGCCTACGAGCAGTACTTC. The encoded protein is CASSSAGAYEQYF.

In its sample, this clonotype was seen many times. V gene TRBV5-6 combines with J gene TRBJ2-3; tentatively, D is TRBD1 (5 bases). The germline V gene has CDR1 SGHDT and CDR2 YYEEEE. Trimming left V 2 bases short and J 6 bases short, with 13 bases between. This CDR3 spans 14 amino acids. CDR3 sequence (DNA): TGTGCCAGCAGCTTAGTTGGGGCGTCGGATACGCAGTATTTT. Residues: CASSLVGASDTQYF. Complete variable domain (other parts from reference TRBV5-6 and TRBJ2-3): DAGVTQSPTHLIKTRGQQVTLRCSPKSGHDTVSWYQQALGQGPQFIFQYYEEEERQRGNFPDRFSGHQFPNYSSELNVNALLLGDSALYLCASSLVGASDTQYFGPGTRLTVL.

This clonotype came up many times. The gene calls are TRBV7-2 and TRBJ2-5; D is uncertain. The ends were cut back, 2 bases at V and 2 bases at J, with 3 bases in the middle. CDR3 size: 12 residues. Per the germline V gene, CDR1 is SGHTA and CDR2 is FQGNSA. This chain's CDR3 is CASSLLQETQYF. DNA of the CDR3: TGTGCCAGCAGCTTATTGCAAGAGACCCAGTACTTC.

This clonotype came up a few times. The V gene is TRBV10-3, the J gene TRBJ1-4; 9 nucleotides align to TRBD1. Germline CDR1 is ENHRY and CDR2 is SYGVKD. V dropped 4 bases and J dropped 6; count of bases not matched to a gene: 6. CDR3 length: 15 amino acids. The CDR3 bases are TGTGCCATCAGTGGAGGGACAGGGCGGGATGAAAAACTGTTTTTT. This translates into CAISGGTGRDEKLFF.

This clonotype was seen at least ten times. The chain couples TRBV7-9 to TRBJ1-1; possible D gene TRBD1, 6 bases. The CDR3 runs 15 residues. The V end was cut by 4 bases, the J end by 3 bases, with 15 bases between. Germline values: CDR1 SEHNR, CDR2 FQNEAQ (reference sequence). The CDR3 reads CASSSDRVRYTEAFF. Here the CDR3 DNA reads TGTGCCAGCAGCTCGGACAGAGTAAGGTACACTGAAGCTTTCTTT.

This clonotype was seen ten or more times. This chain connects TRBV7-9 to TRBJ2-5; no reliable D call. V was trimmed by 5 bases and J by 1 base, leaving 2 bases between them. In germline, CDR1 is SEHNR, CDR2 FQNEAQ (reference sequence). The CDR3 totals 11 residues. The CDR3 spells CASSPQETQYF. CDR3 in DNA: TGTGCCAGCAGCCCCCAAGAGACCCAGTACTTC.

The chain joins TRBV6-5 to TRBJ1-2; maybe TRBD1 (5 bases). Germline CDR1 MNHEY, CDR2 SVGAGI. V shed 5 bases and J shed 7 bases, with 11 bases lying between them. The CDR3 length is 12 residues. The CDR3 here is CASSQLRGGYTF. CDR3 in DNA: TGTGCCAGCAGTCAGCTTAGGGGTGGCTACACCTTC.

This clonotype was seen a handful of times. Here the CDR3 DNA reads TGTGCCAGCAGTTTGGGGCAGTGGGATGGCTACACCTTC. The encoded protein is CASSLGQWDGYTF. This sequence joins TRBV28 and TRBJ1-2; TRBD1 might be the D (5 bases). Germline CDR1 MDHEN, CDR2 SYDVKM. The germline V and J ends were trimmed by 3 bases and 6 bases, with 11 bases remaining between them. This CDR3 spans 13 amino acids.

This clonotype was seen at least ten times. The rearrangement uses TRBV28 and TRBJ2-7, with 10 nucleotides matching TRBD1. The CDR3 extends over 15 amino acids. The V and J ends lost 7 bases and 4 bases, in that order; junction bases with no gene match: 10. Germline lookup yields CDR1 MDHEN and CDR2 SYDVKM. CDR3 coding DNA: TGTGCCAGCACCCCGACAGGGGGCGCGTCGTACGAGCAGTACTTC. Its protein is CASTPTGGASYEQYF.

The chain carries TRBV14 and TRBJ2-3, with D hard to call. Germline lookup yields CDR1 SGHDN and CDR2 FVKESK. The CDR3 is made up of 13 amino acids. Trimming pared 4 bases from V and 10 bases from J, leaving 15 bases between. CDR3 protein: CASSPTLVPSQYF. Written as DNA, the CDR3 is TGTGCCAGCAGCCCCACTCTCGTTCCGTCGCAGTATTTT.

The V and J genes are TRBV29-1 and TRBJ2-7; 9 bases line up with TRBD1. The CDR3 is made up of 12 amino acids. Losses at the gene ends were 7 bases for V and 6 bases for J; bases not matched to a gene: 7. Germline loops: CDR1 SQVTM, CDR2 ANQGSEA. The DNA of the CDR3 is TGCAGCGCGGGACAGGGTGATGGCGAGCAGTACTTC. Residues: CSAGQGDGEQYF.

This clonotype has at least ten counts. The chain combines TRBV11-2 with TRBJ2-3; 9 bases match TRBD2. With V trimmed by 4 bases and J by 5 bases, 10 bases remained unmatched. Germline CDR1 SGHAT, CDR2 FQNNGV. The CDR3 extends over 16 amino acids. The CDR3 reads CASSSAHSGSLDTQYF. The DNA of the CDR3 is TGTGCCAGCAGCTCCGCCCATAGCGGGAGTCTAGATACGCAGTATTTT.

This clonotype has a handful of counts. The chain uses TRBV24-1 and TRBJ1-1; 8 bases agree with TRBD1. The V gene's germline CDR1 is KGHDR and CDR2 SFDVKD. V lost 4 bases to trimming and J lost 5 bases; unmatched junction nucleotides: 8. The CDR3 has 15 amino acids. The CDR3 coding sequence is TGTGCCACCAGTGACATCAGGGGGCTACGTACTGAAGCTTTCTTT. Translation: CATSDIRGLRTEAFF.

The chain joins TRBV7-9 to TRBJ1-5, with D perhaps matching TRBD1 (5 bases). The length of the CDR3 is 17 residues. The germline V gene has CDR1 SEHNR and CDR2 FQNEAQ (reference sequence). The V gene lost 2 bases and the J gene lost 0 bases, with 14 bases spanning the gap. CDR3 protein: CASSLYIGTYSNQPQHF. CDR3 in DNA: TGTGCCAGCAGCTTATACATAGGGACTTATAGCAATCAGCCCCAGCATTTT.

V gene TRBV20-1 combines with J gene TRBJ2-1; 7 positions agree with TRBD1. Trimming cost V 6 bases and J 5 bases; bases outside gene matches: 13. Germline-derived CDR1 and CDR2 are DFQATT and SNEGSKA (reference sequence). The CDR3 loop spans 15 amino acids. CDR3 bases: TGCAGTGCCCGAACAGGGGCTTTGGGAAACAATGAGCAGTTCTTC. It is translated as CSARTGALGNNEQFF.

There are many counts of this clonotype. The V call is TRBV7-8, the J call TRBJ1-3; 8 nucleotides align to TRBD1. The V gene end was trimmed by 5 bases and the J gene end by 4 bases; junction bases not matched to a gene: 7. Per the germline V gene, CDR1 is SGHVS and CDR2 is FQNEAQ. The CDR3 extends over 15 amino acids. The CDR3 DNA is TGTGCCAGCAGCATTACAGGGGGATCAGGAAACACCATATATTTT. This translates into CASSITGGSGNTIYF.

This clonotype has only a few counts. The chain is built from TRBV6-1 and TRBJ2-4; the match to TRBD2 covers 9 bases. The germline gives CDR1 MNHNS, CDR2 SASEGT. After removal of 1 base from V and 0 bases from J, the junction contained 4 bases not matched to a gene. This CDR3 region has 17 residues. CDR3 residues: CASSEVSGGLAKNIQYF. The CDR3 DNA sequence: TGTGCCAGCAGTGAAGTCAGCGGGGGGCTAGCCAAAAACATTCAGTACTTC.

In this sample, this clonotype turned up a few times. CDR3 protein: CASSRLGETQYF. The CDR3 region has the DNA TGTGCCAGCAGCCGACTAGGAGAGACCCAGTACTTC. The chain recombines TRBV7-2 with TRBJ2-5, with D possibly being TRBD2 (6 bases). Per germline, CDR1 SGHTA and CDR2 FQGNSA. V gave up 5 bases and J gave up 4 bases, with 8 bases separating them. CDR3 length: 12 amino acids.

This clonotype was counted at least ten times. The chain joins TRBV6-2 or TRBV6-3 to TRBJ2-7; 9 nucleotides line up with TRBD1. The CDR3 is 18 amino acids. CDR1 is MNHEY and CDR2 is SVGEGT in the germline V gene. V lost 2 bases, J lost 2 bases, and 13 bases stayed unmatched. The CDR3 here is CASSYRASPGTGTYEQYF. DNA for the CDR3: TGTGCCAGCAGTTACCGAGCTTCCCCCGGGACAGGGACCTACGAGCAGTACTTC.

V gene TRBV29-1 combines with J gene TRBJ1-2, with D tentatively TRBD1 (6 bases). CDR1 and CDR2 from the germline V gene are SQVTM and ANQGSEA. CDR3 size: 12 residues. V lost 6 bases and J lost 4, with 12 bases in between. In DNA form, the CDR3 reads TGCAGCGTCGTGGACAGTATCTATGGCTACACCTTC. It specifies CSVVDSIYGYTF.

This clonotype showed up many times. The V gene is TRBV28, the J gene TRBJ2-7; D unresolved. The CDR3 consists of 16 residues. V lost 5 bases to trimming and J lost 0 bases, with 17 bases between them. The germline CDR1 and CDR2 sequences are MDHEN and SYDVKM. CDR3 protein: CASSPFPDRYSYEQYF. In DNA, the CDR3 is TGTGCCAGCAGTCCCTTTCCTGACCGATACTCCTACGAGCAGTACTTC.

This clonotype came up many times. The chain employs TRBV6-2 or TRBV6-3 and TRBJ2-6; D unresolved. V was trimmed by 2 bases and J by 0 bases, leaving 2 bases between them. The CDR3 contains 14 residues. Germline CDR1 is MNHEY and CDR2 is SVGEGT. CDR3 region: CASSYSSGANVLTF. The DNA for the CDR3 is TGTGCCAGCAGTTACAGCTCTGGGGCCAACGTCCTGACTTTC.

This clonotype was counted only a few times. The chain recombines TRBV11-2 with TRBJ2-3, with D possibly matching TRBD2 (5 bases). CDR3 length equals 15 residues. The V end was cut by 5 bases, the J end by 3 bases, with 15 bases between. Germline lookup yields CDR1 SGHAT and CDR2 FQNNGV. The CDR3 bases are TGTGCCAGCAGCCGGACTTACGCGGAGACAGATACGCAGTATTTT. It specifies CASSRTYAETDTQYF. Combining the CDR3 with reference TRBV11-2 and TRBJ2-3 gives the whole variable domain EAGVAQSPRYKIIEKRQSVAFWCNPISGHATLYWYQQILGQGPKLLIQFQNNGVVDDSQLPKDRFSAERLKGVDSTLKIQPAKLEDSAVYLCASSRTYAETDTQYFGPGTRLTVL.

This clonotype showed up many times. The chain carries TRBV7-9 and TRBJ1-1; D call uncertain. Germline CDR1 reads SEHNR; CDR2 reads FQNEAQ (reference sequence). V lost 5 bases and J 1 base, leaving 14 bases between the germline ends. The CDR3 contains 15 residues. In DNA, the CDR3 is TGTGCCAGCAGCCCACGTAGTGGTTCGAACACTGAAGCTTTCTTT. Protein product: CASSPRSGSNTEAFF.

V and J are TRBV20-1 and TRBJ2-4; D gene unclear. The germline CDR1 and CDR2 sequences are DFQATT and SNEGSKA (reference sequence). The V end lost 2 bases, the J end lost 0 bases, and 17 bases lay between the germline ends. This CDR3 region has 17 residues. In DNA form, the CDR3 reads TGCAGTGCTAGATTACAGTCCCCTACTCTAGCCAAAAACATTCAGTACTTC. This translates into CSARLQSPTLAKNIQYF.

This clonotype was seen a handful of times. The chain is built from TRBV6-2 or TRBV6-3 and TRBJ2-7; no reliable D call. The germline CDR1 and CDR2 sequences are MNHEY and SVGEGT. The CDR3 runs 13 residues. The germline V and J ends were trimmed by 1 base and 7 bases, with 11 bases remaining between them. As DNA, the CDR3 is TGTGCCAGCAGTTACTTTCGGAGAGCGGAGCAGTACTTC. Its protein product is CASSYFRRAEQYF.

This clonotype was seen only a few times. The chain carries TRBV3-1 and TRBJ2-1; D is undetermined. Germline values: CDR1 LGHDT, CDR2 YNNKEL (reference sequence). V was shortened by 0 bases and J by 7 bases, with 10 bases between the two germline ends. The CDR3 is 14 residues long. CDR3 amino acids: CASSQDPVTNEQFF. The CDR3 nucleotides read TGTGCCAGCAGCCAAGATCCGGTGACGAATGAGCAGTTCTTC.

The CDR3 reads CASSLWEGGQYF. CDR3 sequence (DNA): TGTGCCAGCAGTTTATGGGAAGGGGGCCAGTACTTC. The V gene is TRBV28, the J gene TRBJ2-7, with 7 bases identical to TRBD1. The J segment lost 10 bases and the V segment lost 0 bases, leaving 3 bases of the junction unmatched. This CDR3 spans 12 amino acids. Germline CDR1 and CDR2: MDHEN and SYDVKM.